The entry below describes one T cell receptor (beta chain). Antigen unknown. Per germline, CDR1 SGHNT and CDR2 YYREEE (reference sequence). This CDR3 comprises 14 residues. V lost 2 bases and J lost 2; bases outside the gene matches: 3. This sample stems from a study of T cell responses to AZD1222 COVID-19 vaccine. General observations from the study: The span of vaccine-associated CD4 TCRs extended across spike, with dominance at 160-218 and 743-854. None of the repertoires were sampled until the peak T cell response had passed.

Using immunoSEQ multiplex PCR, the repertoire was profiled, and TCRdb retains in-frame clones only, with some absent. This table has about 85,000 clones, roughly nine tenths appearing once. The TCR originated in an adult in good health. The chain recombines TRBV5-4 with TRBJ2-7; TRBD2 aligns across 8 bases. The sample here was peripheral blood, taken on day 0 of AZD1222 vaccination. The CDR3 DNA follows: TGTGCCAGCAGCTTTAGCGGGGCGGCCTACGAGCAGTACTTC. This gives the protein CASSFSGAAYEQYF.